The 28 T cell receptor beta chains in this list originate from one sample, sequenced in a study of shared T cell receptors in the human thymus (dated by TCRdb to about 2021). Library preparation used the immunoSEQ multiplex PCR assay. This immuneACCESS table, as held by TCRdb, lists in-frame sequences with V and J called but not all clones. Of the missing ones, under half trace to an unresolved V gene in checked studies; the others have no known cause. The table for this sample lists 450,000 to 650,000 clones; around three quarters of them were counted only once. The ten largest make up 0.01% to 0.015% of the sample. This sample was shared with a second study, whose subject was human thymus T cells.

Source material: thymocytes. The receptor source for this set is a boy in the first two years of life with a congenital heart defect. Donor details come from another sample of the same person, matched by shared clones.

This clone was picked up a small number of times. The rearrangement joins TRBV6-5 to TRBJ2-1; a possible D gene is TRBD2 (6 bases). From germline, CDR1 is MNHEY and CDR2 SVGAGI. This CDR3 is built from 13 residues. The germline V and J ends were trimmed by 2 bases and 7 bases, with 9 bases remaining between them. Written as DNA, the CDR3 is TGTGCCAGCAGTTACCTGGGGGGAAATGAGCAGTTCTTC. Its translation is CASSYLGGNEQFF.

This clone is a singleton in its sample. The chain couples TRBV29-1 to TRBJ2-3; 8 bases are shared with TRBD1. The CDR3 sequence is 13 residues long. The junction had 7 bases not matched to a gene; V was cut back by 7 bases and J by 4 bases. CDR1 is SQVTM and CDR2 is ANQGSEA in the germline V gene. CDR3 coding DNA: TGCAGCGCTCTGACAGGGGAAGCAGATACGCAGTATTTT. Translating it yields CSALTGEADTQYF.

The chain links TRBV9 to TRBJ1-1; 7 bases line up with TRBD1. Germline V gene lookup returns CDR1 SGDLS and CDR2 YYNGEE. Trimming cost V 3 bases and J 3 bases; bases outside gene matches: 14. This CDR3 has 17 amino acids. CDR3 sequence (DNA): TGTGCCAGCAGCGCTACCTGGGACAGCCAAGCACACACTGAAGCTTTCTTT. Translating gives CASSATWDSQAHTEAFF.

This chain uses TRBV5-6 with TRBJ1-5, with 10 bases matching TRBD1. With 4 bases clipped from V and 4 bases from J, the junction kept 8 bases outside the gene matches. CDR1 is SGHDT and CDR2 is YYEEEE in the germline V gene. The CDR3 runs to 16 residues. The CDR3 sequence: CASSLLTGGGNQPQHF. The CDR3 coding sequence is TGTGCCAGCAGCCTACTGACAGGGGGCGGGAATCAGCCCCAGCATTTT.

V gene TRBV2 combines with J gene TRBJ2-2; 7 bases match TRBD2. Germline CDR1 reads SNHLY; CDR2 reads FYNNEI. The length of the CDR3 is 15 residues. Unmatched junction bases numbered 6, after V lost 8 bases and J lost 0 bases. The CDR3 coding sequence is TGTGCCAGCCACATTACTAGCGCGAACACCGGGGAGCTGTTTTTT. The encoded protein is CASHITSANTGELFF.

The table lists this clone with a count of one. The chain uses TRBV30 and TRBJ1-1; 7 nucleotides match TRBD1. The ends lost 4 bases at V and 6 bases at J; junction bases unmatched: 8. The CDR3 runs 13 residues. The germline gives CDR1 GTSNPN, CDR2 SVGIG (reference sequence). The CDR3 coding sequence is TGTGCCTGGATTCCGGCGGGACAGTCTGAAGCTTTCTTT. Protein product: CAWIPAGQSEAFF.

This chain links TRBV5-1 with TRBJ2-1; no clear D gene. Looked up from germline, CDR1 is SGHRS and CDR2 is YFSETQ. CDR3 length equals 15 residues. Trimming took off 0 bases at V and 5 bases at J, with 12 bases between the two ends. The DNA for the CDR3 is TGCGCCAGCAGCTTGGCCACCACATTAAACAATGAGCAGTTCTTC. Protein sequence: CASSLATTLNNEQFF. The entire variable domain, with the rest obtained from reference TRBV5-1 and TRBJ2-1, is as follows: KAGVTQTPRYLIKTRGQQVTLSCSPISGHRSVSWYQQTPGQGLQFLFEYFSETQRNKGNFPGRFSGRQFSNSRSEMNVSTLELGDSALYLCASSLATTLNNEQFFGPGTRLTVL.

The chain joins TRBV11-3 to TRBJ2-7, with 7 bases aligning to TRBD1. V trimming: 5 bases; J trimming: 11 bases; junction bases outside the gene matches: 9. The CDR3 contains 12 residues. Germline assignment: CDR1 SGHNT and CDR2 YENEEA. CDR3 sequence: CASSAMGQLKYF. For the CDR3, the DNA is TGTGCCAGCAGCGCGATGGGACAGTTGAAGTACTTC.

This clone has more than one count but fewer than ten. The chain combines TRBV5-1 with TRBJ2-1; TRBD2 is a possible D gene (6 bases). Germline-derived CDR1 and CDR2 are SGHRS and YFSETQ. The CDR3 length is 16 residues. The V gene lost 3 bases and the J gene lost 4 bases, with 17 bases spanning the gap. CDR3 loop: CASSSRLEGLYNEQFF. The DNA of the CDR3 is TGCGCCAGCAGCTCAAGACTAGAAGGCTTGTACAATGAGCAGTTCTTC.

This rearrangement joins TRBV4-3 to TRBJ2-2, with D perhaps matching TRBD1 (5 bases). Looked up from germline, CDR1 is LGHNA and CDR2 is YSLEER. V gave up 0 bases and J gave up 2 bases, with 13 bases separating them. The CDR3 is 17 amino acids. DNA for the CDR3: TGCGCCAGCAGCCAAGAGTCCCCAGGGATCAACACCGGGGAGCTGTTTTTT. This translates into CASSQESPGINTGELFF.

V gene TRBV7-9 combines with J gene TRBJ1-1; possible D gene TRBD1, 5 bases. Per the germline V gene, CDR1 is SEHNR and CDR2 is FQNEAQ (reference sequence). V dropped 2 bases and J dropped 5 bases, with 21 bases sitting between them. The CDR3 loop spans 17 amino acids. The CDR3 nucleotides read TGTGCCAGCAGCTTATATCACAGGTCACCCTTAAGGACTGAAGCTTTCTTT. Encoded protein: CASSLYHRSPLRTEAFF.

V and J are TRBV6-5 and TRBJ2-1; D is ambiguous. Germline V gives CDR1 MNHEY, CDR2 SVGAGI. The CDR3 has 13 residues. V was trimmed by 5 bases and J by 3 bases, leaving 8 bases between them. The CDR3: CASSRVDYNEQFF. The DNA of the CDR3 is TGTGCCAGCAGTCGAGTAGACTACAATGAGCAGTTCTTC.

The V and J genes are TRBV4-1 and TRBJ2-5; 8 bases are shared with TRBD2. This CDR3 has 18 amino acids. Per the germline V gene, CDR1 is MGHRA and CDR2 is YSYEKL. V dropped 2 bases and J dropped 5; count of bases not matched to a gene: 16. CDR3 nucleotide sequence: TGCGCCAGCAGCCAATGGTTCAGCGGGAGTAGGGGTGTCGAGACCCAGTACTTC. It codes for CASSQWFSGSRGVETQYF.

The DNA of the CDR3 is TGTGCCAGCAGCCAAGGCGGGACAGGGGGCGCCCGTTATGGCTACACCTTC. It specifies CASSQGGTGGARYGYTF. The rearrangement links TRBV4-2 to TRBJ1-2; the match to TRBD1 covers 12 bases. The V segment lost 1 base and the J segment 5 bases; nucleotides outside the gene matches: 8. Germline V CDR1 and CDR2: LGHNA, YNFKEQ. The CDR3 has 17 amino acids.

The gene calls are TRBV27 and TRBJ1-5; 7 bases align to TRBD1. Germline CDR1 and CDR2: MNHEY and SMNVEV (reference sequence). The CDR3 is 17 amino acids. Trimming removed 4 bases from V and 1 base from J; junction bases left unmatched: 10. In DNA form, the CDR3 reads TGTGCCAGCAGTTCACTTCCTACAGGGGCGAGCAATCAGCCCCAGCATTTT. Protein: CASSSLPTGASNQPQHF.

This chain joins TRBV21-1 and TRBJ2-7; TRBD2 is the table's D call and was not checked against the DNA. TRBV21-1 is shown as a pseudogene. The CDR3 is 16 amino acids. This CDR3 is CASSKGAAGGSYEQYF. For the CDR3, the DNA is TGTGCCAGCAGCAAAGGCGCAGCGGGAGGGTCCTACGAGCAGTACTTC.

The gene calls are TRBV5-1 and TRBJ2-1; D is perhaps TRBD1 (7 bases). CDR3 size: 15 residues. Germline V gene sequence: CDR1 SGHRS, CDR2 YFSETQ. Trimming cost V 2 bases and J 0 bases, with 9 bases left between them. CDR3 sequence (DNA): TGCGCCAGCAGCTTTCAGGGGGGCTCCTACAATGAGCAGTTCTTC. Encoded protein: CASSFQGGSYNEQFF.

The J gene is TRBJ2-5, the V gene TRBV5-4; TRBD2 matches 12 bases. CDR1 and CDR2 from the germline V gene are SGHNT and YYREEE (reference sequence). The CDR3 is 17 amino acids. The V and J ends lost 0 bases and 5 bases, in that order; junction bases with no gene match: 8. CDR3 sequence reads: CASSLAASGRAGETQYF. CDR3 coding DNA: TGTGCCAGCAGCTTGGCGGCTAGCGGGAGGGCCGGGGAGACCCAGTACTTC.

This clone was observed a few times. V usage is TRBV28 and J usage is TRBJ2-7, with TRBD1 identical over 9 bases. Looked up from germline, CDR1 is MDHEN and CDR2 is SYDVKM. This CDR3 is built from 20 residues. V shed 5 bases and J 4 bases; nucleotides not matched to a gene: 24. The CDR3 DNA reads as TGTGCCAGCAGTCCTCCCGGGACAGGGACCCACGTATCGCAGGAATACGAGCAGTACTTC. This sequence encodes CASSPPGTGTHVSQEYEQYF.

The table lists this clone with a count of one. CDR3 nucleotides: TGCAGCGTTAGGGTGGACAGGGGCTACGAGCAGTACTTC. This translates into CSVRVDRGYEQYF. The genes are TRBV29-1 and TRBJ2-7, with TRBD1 matching over 9 bases. Germline CDR1 and CDR2: SQVTM and ANQGSEA. V trimming: 5 bases; J trimming: 3 bases; junction bases outside the gene matches: 5. CDR3 size: 13 residues.

The chain is built from TRBV5-5 and TRBJ2-7; possible D gene TRBD1, 5 bases. Per the germline V gene, CDR1 is SGHKS and CDR2 is YYEKEE (reference sequence). The length of the CDR3 is 15 residues. Between the trimmed V and J ends, which lost 3 bases and 6 bases, there was a span of 19 bases. DNA for the CDR3: TGTGCCAGCAGCTCCACAACCTTCAGGGATTGCGAGCAGTACTTC. It codes for CASSSTTFRDCEQYF.

This clone was observed once. This rearrangement joins TRBV6-1 to TRBJ2-2; TRBD2 aligns across 7 bases. Trimming cost V 0 bases and J 7 bases; bases outside gene matches: 5. This CDR3 spans 15 amino acids. The germline V gene encodes CDR1 MNHNS and CDR2 SASEGT. Written as DNA, the CDR3 is TGTGCCAGCAGTGAAGCGCGGGACTACGACGGGGAGCTGTTTTTT. Its translation: CASSEARDYDGELFF.

The rearrangement links TRBV6-1 to TRBJ1-2, with D possibly TRBD1 on 5 matching bases. Trimming stripped 6 bases from V and 6 bases from J, with 17 bases between. The CDR3 totals 14 residues. Germline CDR1 is MNHNS and CDR2 is SASEGT. This CDR3 reads CASSLKREGDGYTF. CDR3 DNA: TGTGCCAGCAGCTTGAAACGAGAAGGGGATGGCTACACCTTC.

Written as DNA, the CDR3 is TGTGCCAGTAGTGCGACAGGGCGAAGCTCCTACGAGCAGTACTTC. Its translation is CASSATGRSSYEQYF. The chain is built from TRBV19 and TRBJ2-7, with 7 bases fitting TRBD1. CDR1 LNHDA and CDR2 SQIVND come from the germline V gene (reference sequence). The CDR3 runs to 15 residues. The V segment lost 5 bases and the J segment 0 bases; nucleotides outside the gene matches: 7. Together with reference TRBV19 and TRBJ2-7, the CDR3 gives the full variable domain: DGGITQSPKYLFRKEGQNVTLSCEQNLNHDAMYWYRQDPGQGLRLIYYSQIVNDFQKGDIAEGYSVSREKKESFPLTVTSAQKNPTAFYLCASSATGRSSYEQYFGPGTRLTVT.

V usage is TRBV9 and J usage is TRBJ2-7, with 7 bases aligning to TRBD1. The V segment lost 0 bases and the J segment 0 bases; nucleotides outside the gene matches: 3. The CDR3 consists of 15 residues. Germline assignment: CDR1 SGDLS and CDR2 YYNGEE. The CDR3 nucleotides are TGTGCCAGCAGCGTAGGGGGGACAGACTCCTACGAGCAGTACTTC. Residues: CASSVGGTDSYEQYF.

The rearrangement links TRBV7-2 to TRBJ2-6, with a weak D call TRBD2 (6 bases). The germline V gene has CDR1 SGHTA and CDR2 FQGNSA. V lost 1 base and J lost 19, with 17 bases in between. CDR3 length equals 13 residues. The DNA of the CDR3 is TGTGCCAGCAGCTTAGTGGTATCCAGGGAGGTCACTTTC. Its translation: CASSLVVSREVTF.

V is TRBV10-2 and J is TRBJ2-7, with a weak D call TRBD1 (6 bases). Germline V gives CDR1 WSHSY, CDR2 SAAADI. This CDR3 spans 11 amino acids. V gave up 10 bases and J gave up 3 bases, with 10 bases separating them. Here the CDR3 DNA reads TGCGCCACGGGACACGACTACGAGCAGTACTTC. Amino acid sequence: CATGHDYEQYF.

The chain employs TRBV5-6 and TRBJ2-1; 10 nucleotides align to TRBD2. Germline-derived CDR1 and CDR2 are SGHDT and YYEEEE. Unmatched junction bases numbered 15, after V lost 0 bases and J lost 9 bases. This CDR3 spans 18 amino acids. The CDR3 loop is CASSLGDSGRVEVGEQFF. The CDR3 bases are TGTGCCAGCAGCTTGGGGGACAGCGGGAGGGTAGAGGTTGGTGAGCAGTTCTTC. The entire variable domain, with the rest obtained from reference TRBV5-6 and TRBJ2-1, is as follows: DAGVTQSPTHLIKTRGQQVTLRCSPKSGHDTVSWYQQALGQGPQFIFQYYEEEERQRGNFPDRFSGHQFPNYSSELNVNALLLGDSALYLCASSLGDSGRVEVGEQFFGPGTRLTVL.